This TCR beta chain was captured in a study of blood T cell repertoires in COVID-19. Study as a whole: COVID-19 samples from acute and convalescent phases originated in the United States, Italy and Spain. The cDNA or gDNA used as material had been derived from T cells, B-cell-depleted T cells, or PBMCs.

The V gene lost 1 base and the J gene lost 4 bases, with 14 bases spanning the gap. Germline CDR1 reads MDHEN; CDR2 reads SYDVKM. This CDR3 contains 16 residues. Per the authors' pipeline: Amplification of reference gene primers provided the estimated nucleated cell counts. Profiling relied on immunoSEQ multiplex PCR, and the TCRdb table lists in-frame clones only, not all of them. Clone size and the V and J calls come from that table; the DNA yielded D and trimming. Among around 190,000 clones listed, roughly 80% were seen once. This clone has only a few counts. The sequence came from a man aged 55 to 69 with acute or convalescent COVID-19. The sample consisted of peripheral blood. The V call is TRBV28, the J call TRBJ1-5, with D possibly matching TRBD1 (6 bases). The CDR3 loop reads CASSLYGGQRNQPQHF. The CDR3 DNA reads as TGTGCCAGCAGTTTATACGGAGGACAGCGTAATCAGCCCCAGCATTTT.